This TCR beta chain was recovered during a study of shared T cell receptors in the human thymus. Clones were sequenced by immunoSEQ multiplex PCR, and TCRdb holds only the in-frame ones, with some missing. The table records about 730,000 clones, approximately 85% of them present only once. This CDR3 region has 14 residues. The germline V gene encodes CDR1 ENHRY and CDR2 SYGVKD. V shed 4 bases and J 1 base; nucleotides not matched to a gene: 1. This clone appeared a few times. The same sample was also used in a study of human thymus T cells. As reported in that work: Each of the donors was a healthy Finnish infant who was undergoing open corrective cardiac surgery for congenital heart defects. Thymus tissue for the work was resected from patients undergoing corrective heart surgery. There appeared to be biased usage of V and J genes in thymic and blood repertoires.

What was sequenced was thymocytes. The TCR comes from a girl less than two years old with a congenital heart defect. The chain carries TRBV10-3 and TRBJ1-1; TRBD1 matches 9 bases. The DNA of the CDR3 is TGTGCCATCAGTGGGGGACAGGGGAACACTGAAGCTTTCTTT. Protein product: CAISGGQGNTEAFF.